This paragraph reports one T cell receptor beta chain. The antigen remains undetermined. TCRdb called the 5' RACE reads again in MiXCR, with one record for every CDR3 protein. This sample has 430,000 or so distinct CDR3 sequences, with roughly 23% found just once. This sample is drawn from a study of T-cell memory formation after mild COVID-19. On the study more broadly: Largely donor-specific TCR clusters were found. Study-wide points: Chiefly within CM and EM were the contracting CD4+ clones; CD8+ ones were within EMRA. Cross-reactive memory seemingly joined, as some responding clones were found in pre-infection memory. Among clones contracting day 15 to 85, CD4/CD8 was balanced, whereas later expanders leaned CD4+.

The CDR3 spans 15 residues. Germline assignment: CDR1 SGDLS and CDR2 YYNGEE. The ends were cut back, 0 bases at V and 1 base at J, with 11 bases in the middle. This chain connects TRBV9 to TRBJ2-7; D unresolved. Sequencing input: PBMCs or a T cell subset sorted from them (not recorded which). This clonotype was sampled from an adult woman who had mild COVID-19 (a few samples of this study predate the infection). Cell type and time point are not known. The DNA of the CDR3 is TGTGCCAGCAGCGTAGAAACCGGGTTTTCCTACGAGCAGTACTTC. This gives the protein CASSVETGFSYEQYF.